What follows are 23 T cell receptor beta chains derived from one specimen sequenced in a study of vaccination effects on CD4 cells after COVID-19. The culture ran for roughly ten days before CD4+ T cells were isolated. The cohort was immunized with two doses of either the BNT162b2 or mRNA-1273 vaccine. The assay was immunoSEQ multiplex PCR, and TCRdb's table has in-frame clones only and misses some. Among approximately 74,000 clones, 73% were seen once, and the ten largest hold approximately 2%. These receptors have no identified antigens. The sequences come from CD4+ T cells from PBMCs cultured without peptide, collected after COVID-19 vaccination. All receptors come from a human donor who received a COVID-19 vaccine.

The chain employs TRBV7-2 and TRBJ1-1; the D gene is possibly TRBD1 (5 bases). The length of the CDR3 is 17 residues. Trimming took off 5 bases at V and 5 bases at J, with 24 bases between the two ends. Germline V gene sequence: CDR1 SGHTA, CDR2 FQGNSA. CDR3 sequence: CASSRRGVRDSITEAFF. CDR3 coding DNA: TGTGCCAGCAGCCGCCGAGGGGTCAGGGACTCGATTACTGAAGCTTTCTTT.

The chain carries TRBV15 and TRBJ1-1, with no clear D. Per germline, CDR1 LNHNV and CDR2 YYDKDF (reference sequence). The length of the CDR3 is 16 residues. The ends were cut back, 0 bases at V and 1 base at J, with 12 bases in the middle. The CDR3 loop is CATSRDLTSQNTEAFF. The CDR3 region has the DNA TGTGCCACCAGCAGAGATCTAACGTCCCAGAACACTGAAGCTTTCTTT.

The sample holds one count of this clone. This rearrangement joins TRBV7-8 to TRBJ1-2; a weak D match, TRBD1 (5 bases). CDR3 length: 18 residues. Germline values: CDR1 SGHVS, CDR2 FQNEAQ. Trimming removed 1 base from V and 2 bases from J, with 20 bases in between. The CDR3 DNA reads TGTGCCAGCAGCTTAGGAACCTCAGGGCCTCTTTTGAACTATGGCTACACCTTC. This codes for CASSLGTSGPLLNYGYTF.

This rearrangement joins TRBV7-9 to TRBJ2-1, with D possibly matching TRBD1 (5 bases). The CDR3 contains 13 residues. The ends were cut back, 4 bases at V and 3 bases at J, with 7 bases in the middle. CDR1 and CDR2 from the germline V gene are SEHNR and FQNEAQ (reference sequence). In DNA form, the CDR3 reads TGTGCCAGCAGCTCCGACAGCTACAATGAGCAGTTCTTC. It specifies CASSSDSYNEQFF.

This clone turned up a few times. V and J are TRBV25-1 and TRBJ1-2, with TRBD1 identical over 8 bases. CDR3 size: 13 residues. V lost 4 bases and J lost 4; bases outside the gene matches: 2. CDR1 is MGHDK and CDR2 is SYGVNS in the germline V gene. DNA of the CDR3: TGTGCCAGCAGTGGGGGACAGGCCTATGGCTACACCTTC. It codes for CASSGGQAYGYTF.

This clone was counted a few times. The chain links TRBV5-6 to TRBJ2-7; tentative D call: TRBD1 (5 bases). Germline lookup yields CDR1 SGHDT and CDR2 YYEEEE. Trimming took 4 bases from V and 3 from J, leaving 11 bases between them. The CDR3 is 13 residues long. The CDR3 coding sequence is TGTGCCAGCAGCCAGGGTCCTGACTACGAGCAGTACGTC. Translating gives CASSQGPDYEQYV.

The chain joins TRBV6-1 to TRBJ1-5; TRBD1 agrees at 10 bases. Germline lookup yields CDR1 MNHNS and CDR2 SASEGT. The CDR3 spans 17 residues. V trimming: 3 bases; J trimming: 0 bases; junction bases outside the gene matches: 5. The CDR3 is CASSDYGTGASNQPQHF. CDR3 DNA: TGTGCCAGCAGTGACTACGGGACAGGGGCTAGCAATCAGCCCCAGCATTTT.

The J gene is TRBJ2-3, the V gene TRBV5-1; the D gene could be TRBD1 or TRBD2 (6 bases each). Trimming removed 0 bases at V and 3 bases at J, with 11 bases between. The length of the CDR3 is 15 residues. In germline, CDR1 is SGHRS, CDR2 YFSETQ. The CDR3 protein is CASSLERRGTDTQYF. In nucleotides, the CDR3 is TGCGCCAGCAGCTTGGAACGGAGGGGGACAGATACGCAGTATTTT. Variable domain in full (rest from reference TRBV5-1 and TRBJ2-3): KAGVTQTPRYLIKTRGQQVTLSCSPISGHRSVSWYQQTPGQGLQFLFEYFSETQRNKGNFPGRFSGRQFSNSRSEMNVSTLELGDSALYLCASSLERRGTDTQYFGPGTRLTVL.

To note about this clone: The same CDR3 is also encoded by other DNA sequences in this sample. The chain couples TRBV5-8 to TRBJ1-1; maybe TRBD1 (5 bases). Per the germline V gene, CDR1 is SGHTS and CDR2 is YDEGEE. The CDR3 length is 11 residues. Trimming removed 7 bases from V and 4 bases from J, with 8 bases in between. In DNA, the CDR3 is TGTGCCAGCCCTGGGGGCACTGAAGCTTTCTTT. It yields the protein CASPGGTEAFF.

The chain is built from TRBV2 and TRBJ1-1; 7 positions agree with TRBD1. From germline, CDR1 is SNHLY and CDR2 FYNNEI. CDR3 length equals 15 residues. V shed 6 bases and J 2 bases; nucleotides not matched to a gene: 9. The CDR3 DNA is TGTGCCAGCAGCCCCCAAAGGACAGGTAACACTGAAGCTTTCTTT. Translation: CASSPQRTGNTEAFF.

The chain employs TRBV4-1 and TRBJ1-1; TRBD1 matches 9 bases. In germline, CDR1 is MGHRA, CDR2 YSYEKL. The CDR3 is made up of 16 amino acids. V lost 1 base and J lost 3; bases outside the gene matches: 6. The chain's CDR3 is CASSQVRGQGDTEAFF. CDR3 nucleotide sequence: TGCGCCAGCAGCCAAGTACGGGGACAGGGAGACACTGAAGCTTTCTTT.

The V gene is TRBV3-1 (or the pseudogene TRBV3-2), the J gene TRBJ2-7; D is unresolved. V was clipped by 11 bases and J by 8 bases, with 10 bases between them. This CDR3 region has 9 residues. CDR1 is LGHDT and CDR2 is YNNKEL in the germline V gene (reference sequence). The CDR3 DNA follows: TGTGCCGGAGACGGAAAGCAGTACGTC. The encoded protein is CAGDGKQYV.

This clone was detected once. V is TRBV19 and J is TRBJ2-5; D is tentatively TRBD1 or TRBD2 (5 bases each). This CDR3 has 14 amino acids. The germline V gene encodes CDR1 LNHDA and CDR2 SQIVND (reference sequence). Deletions cut 7 bases from V and 5 bases from J, with 17 bases between. The CDR3 reads CASTRDGRGETQYF. In DNA, the CDR3 is TGTGCCAGTACCCGGGACGGAAGAGGGGAGACCCAGTACTTC.

The chain employs TRBV7-3 and TRBJ2-3; no clear D gene. Between the trimmed V and J ends, which lost 5 bases and 3 bases, there was a span of 12 bases. Per germline, CDR1 SGHTA and CDR2 FQGTGA. The CDR3 is 14 amino acids. The CDR3 nucleotides read TGTGCCAGCAGCCCTTTTCGGGCGACAGATACGCAGTATTTT. As protein: CASSPFRATDTQYF.

This clone has more than one count but fewer than ten. The chain uses TRBV6-5 and TRBJ2-7, with D unresolved. Germline CDR1 MNHEY, CDR2 SVGAGI. This CDR3 is built from 11 residues. V was trimmed by 6 bases and J by 4 bases, leaving 7 bases between them. The CDR3 is CASRQYYEQYV. CDR3 DNA: TGTGCCAGCAGACAGTATTACGAGCAGTACGTC.

The chain couples TRBV9 to TRBJ1-1, with TRBD1 as a possible D gene (5 bases). V lost 1 base, J lost 3 bases, and 10 bases lay in between. The CDR3 contains 14 residues. The V gene's germline CDR1 is SGDLS and CDR2 YYNGEE. The CDR3 DNA reads as TGTGCCAGCAGCGTAAGCATGGGGGACACTGAAGCTTTCTTT. As protein: CASSVSMGDTEAFF. Drawing the rest from reference TRBV9 and TRBJ1-1, the complete variable domain is DSGVTQTPKHLITATGQRVTLRCSPRSGDLSVYWYQQSLDQGLQFLIQYYNGEERAKGNILERFSAQQFPDLHSELNLSSLELGDSALYFCASSVSMGDTEAFFGQGTRLTVV.

This chain connects TRBV4-3 to TRBJ1-4; D unclear. CDR1 is LGHNA and CDR2 is YSLEER in the germline V gene. This CDR3 has 13 amino acids. Trimming took 5 bases from V and 8 from J, leaving 12 bases between them. CDR3 nucleotides: TGCGCCAGCAGCACACGGACGGGGGAAAAACTGTTTTTT. This encodes CASSTRTGEKLFF.

The J gene is TRBJ2-1, the V gene TRBV14; the D gene is possibly TRBD2 (7 bases). Germline CDR1 SGHDN, CDR2 FVKESK. The V end lost 4 bases, the J end lost 4 bases, and 17 bases lay between the germline ends. This CDR3 comprises 16 residues. CDR3 sequence: CASSRERGGTYNEQFF. The CDR3 DNA is TGTGCCAGCAGCCGAGAAAGGGGGGGTACTTACAATGAGCAGTTCTTC. The complete variable domain, with remaining parts taken from reference TRBV14 and TRBJ2-1, reads EAGVTQFPSHSVIEKGQTVTLRCDPISGHDNLYWYRRVMGKEIKFLLHFVKESKQDESGMPNNRFLAERTGGTYSTLKVQPAELEDSGVYFCASSRERGGTYNEQFFGPGTRLTVL.

The chain combines TRBV18 with TRBJ1-1; D not resolved. The ends were cut back, 3 bases at V and 0 bases at J, with 5 bases in the middle. The CDR3 extends over 13 amino acids. The germline V gene has CDR1 KGHSH and CDR2 LQKENI. The CDR3 here is CASSPTVNTEAFF. The DNA for the CDR3 is TGTGCCAGCTCACCCACAGTGAACACTGAAGCTTTCTTT.

The chain has TRBV18 and TRBJ2-7; D is perhaps TRBD1 or TRBD2 (5 bases each). This CDR3 contains 13 residues. V was shortened by 6 bases and J by 7 bases, with 16 bases between the two germline ends. CDR1 and CDR2 from the germline V gene are KGHSH and LQKENI. The CDR3 nucleotides are TGTGCCAGCTCCCCAGGGACGTTTGGGGAGCAGTACGTC. Translation gives CASSPGTFGEQYV.

This chain uses TRBV10-1 with TRBJ2-1, with D possibly being TRBD1 or TRBD2 (6 bases each). Trimming took 1 base from V and 2 from J, leaving 12 bases between them. The CDR3 runs 16 residues. CDR1 and CDR2 from the germline V gene are WNHNN and SYGVQD (reference sequence). The DNA for the CDR3 is TGCGCCAGCAGTGAGTTACGGGGGCAGGCCTACAATGAGCAGTTCTTC. It is translated as CASSELRGQAYNEQFF.

The chain joins TRBV19 to TRBJ1-5, with 7 nucleotides matching TRBD1. The CDR3 covers 15 residues. Losses at the gene ends were 5 bases for V and 6 bases for J; bases not matched to a gene: 10. Per the germline V gene, CDR1 is LNHDA and CDR2 is SQIVND (reference sequence). The CDR3 DNA follows: TGTGCCAGTAGTCCCTGGGGAGAGGGGGCTCAGCCCCAGCATTTT. Residues: CASSPWGEGAQPQHF.

A single count supports this clone. This chain connects TRBV11-2 to TRBJ2-7; D unresolved. Germline CDR1 is SGHAT and CDR2 is FQNNGV. The CDR3 is 14 amino acids. V was pared by 3 bases and J by 6 bases, with 15 bases between. The CDR3 reads CASSLREWSSEQYV. The CDR3 DNA is TGTGCCAGCAGCTTGCGTGAGTGGAGCAGCGAGCAGTACGTC.